Shown below are 3 T cell receptor beta chains from a single sample sequenced in a study of siplizumab effects on memory and regulatory T cells. Only in-frame clones appear in the TCRdb table, and some are missing; sequencing was by immunoSEQ multiplex PCR. The sample lists 120,000 or so clones, roughly 92% occurring once. The specimen sequenced was CD4+ T cells sorted from blood. These receptors were collected from a human donor in good health.

V and J are TRBV27 and TRBJ1-2; D gene unclear. V was shortened by 1 base and J by 0 bases, with 9 bases between the two germline ends. The CDR3 length is 15 residues. Germline V lookup: CDR1 MNHEY, CDR2 SMNVEV (reference sequence). The CDR3 protein is CASSLFQSANYGYTF. The CDR3, as DNA: TGTGCCAGCAGTTTATTCCAATCAGCTAACTATGGCTACACCTTC.

V usage is TRBV7-9 and J usage is TRBJ2-7; 9 bases map to TRBD1. This CDR3 is built from 15 residues. V was pared by 5 bases and J by 3 bases, with 8 bases of the junction left unmatched. Germline V gene sequence: CDR1 SEHNR, CDR2 FQNEAQ (reference sequence). The CDR3 DNA is TGTGCCAGCAGCCCGAGAGGGACAGGGTTCTACGAGCAGTACTTC. Protein: CASSPRGTGFYEQYF.

The chain joins TRBV25-1 to TRBJ2-6; 9 bases are shared with TRBD2. There are 17 residues in the CDR3. Trimming at V came to 3 bases and at J to 0 bases, leaving 3 bases not matched to a gene. The V gene's germline CDR1 is MGHDK and CDR2 SYGVNS. CDR3 loop: CASSDSGRPSGANVLTF. CDR3 DNA sequence: TGTGCCAGCAGTGACAGCGGGAGGCCCTCTGGGGCCAACGTCCTGACTTTC. The whole variable domain, remainder taken from reference TRBV25-1 and TRBJ2-6, is EADIYQTPRYLVIGTGKKITLECSQTMGHDKMYWYQQDPGMELHLIHYSYGVNSTEKGDLSSESTVSRIRTEHFPLTLESARPSHTSQYLCASSDSGRPSGANVLTFGAGSRLTVL.